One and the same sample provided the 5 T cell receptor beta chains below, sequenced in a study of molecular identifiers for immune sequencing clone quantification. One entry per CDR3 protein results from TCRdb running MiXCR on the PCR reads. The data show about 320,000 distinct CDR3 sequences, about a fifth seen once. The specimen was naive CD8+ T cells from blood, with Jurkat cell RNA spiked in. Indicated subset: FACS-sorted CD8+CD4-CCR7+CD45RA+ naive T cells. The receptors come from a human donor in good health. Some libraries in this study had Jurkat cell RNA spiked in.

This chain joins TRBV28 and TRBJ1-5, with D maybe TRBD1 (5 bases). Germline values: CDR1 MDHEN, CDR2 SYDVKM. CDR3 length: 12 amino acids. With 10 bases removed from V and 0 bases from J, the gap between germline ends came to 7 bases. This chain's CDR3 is CATQGSNQPQHF. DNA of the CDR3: TGTGCCACCCAGGGTAGCAATCAGCCCCAGCATTTT.

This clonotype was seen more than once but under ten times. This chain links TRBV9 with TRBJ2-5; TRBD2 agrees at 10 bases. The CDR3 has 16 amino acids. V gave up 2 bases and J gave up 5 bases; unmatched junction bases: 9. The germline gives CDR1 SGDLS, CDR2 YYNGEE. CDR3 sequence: CASSVTAGGPGETQYF. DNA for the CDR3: TGTGCCAGCAGCGTGACAGCGGGAGGGCCGGGGGAGACCCAGTACTTC.

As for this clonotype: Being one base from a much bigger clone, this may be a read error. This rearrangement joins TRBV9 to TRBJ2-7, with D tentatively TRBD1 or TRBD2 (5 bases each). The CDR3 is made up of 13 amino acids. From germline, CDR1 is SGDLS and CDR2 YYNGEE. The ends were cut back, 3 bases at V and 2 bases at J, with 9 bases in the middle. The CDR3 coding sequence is TGTGCCAGCAGCGGGGACGGGGCCTACGAGCAGTACTTC. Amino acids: CASSGDGAYEQYF.

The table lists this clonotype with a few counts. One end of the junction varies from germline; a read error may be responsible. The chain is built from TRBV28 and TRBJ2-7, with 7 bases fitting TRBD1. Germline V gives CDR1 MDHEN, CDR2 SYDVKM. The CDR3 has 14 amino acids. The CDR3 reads CASSLFGQAYERYF. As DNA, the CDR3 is TGTGCCAGCAGTTTATTCGGACAGGCCTACGAGCGGTACTTC.

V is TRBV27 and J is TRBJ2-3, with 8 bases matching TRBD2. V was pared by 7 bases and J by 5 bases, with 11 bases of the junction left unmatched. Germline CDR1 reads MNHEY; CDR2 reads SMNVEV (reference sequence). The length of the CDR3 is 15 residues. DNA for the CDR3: TGTGCCAGCAACCGTGTAACGGGGGGGCAAGATACGCAGTATTTT. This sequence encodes CASNRVTGGQDTQYF.